This record looks at one T cell receptor beta chain sequence and its context. Its antigen is currently unknown. Other DNA sequences in the sample encode the same CDR3. The sample originates from a study of shared clonotypes between healthy human individuals. Study outcomes and limitations: At large depth, rarefaction still showed sorted-subset sequencing to be incomplete. It was the non-shared clonotypes that had lower generation probabilities than clonotypes shared by all four donors.

Produced via immunoSEQ multiplex PCR; TCRdb's table is partial and in-frame only. This table holds millions of clones, 85% to 95% found once. The sequencing sample was made of naive CD4+ T cells from PBMCs. Subset denoted: CD45RA+ positively selected. This TCR came from a man in his late teens or twenties in good health. Some clones in this sample may be carry-over from other donors' samples.

The CDR3, as DNA: TGTGCCAGCAGCTTGACTAGCGGGAGTGGCGGGGAGCTGTTTTTT. Translating it yields CASSLTSGSGGELFF. This chain links TRBV5-4 with TRBJ2-2; TRBD2 matches at 11 bases. From germline, CDR1 is SGHNT and CDR2 YYREEE (reference sequence). The CDR3 consists of 15 residues. The V segment lost 1 base and the J segment 7 bases; nucleotides outside the gene matches: 3.